A single sample gave rise to the 26 T cell receptor beta chains below, sequenced in a study of cytomegalovirus exposure and HLA in healthy donors. Researchers ran the PCR with 60 Vbeta and 13 Jbeta primers. TCRdb's copy holds only in-frame clones and misses some; the assay was immunoSEQ multiplex PCR. The sample has about 88,000 clones, 55% to 85% seen once; the top ten hold roughly 15%. The specimen sequenced was PBMCs. The receptors here all came from a woman between 18 and 29 years old in good health and CMV-seropositive.

The chain is built from TRBV4-2 and TRBJ1-1; 9 positions agree with TRBD1. Looked up from germline, CDR1 is LGHNA and CDR2 is YNFKEQ. The V and J ends lost 0 bases and 4 bases, in that order; junction bases with no gene match: 15. CDR3 length: 19 residues. In nucleotides, the CDR3 is TGTGCCAGCAGCCAAGAGTTGGTGGGACAGGGTAAGGTCAGCACTGAAGCTTTCTTT. Translated, it gives CASSQELVGQGKVSTEAFF.

The DNA of the CDR3 is TGTGCCAGCAGTTTGGCGGGAGGCCCCCCCAATGAGCAGTTCTTC. Translated, it gives CASSLAGGPPNEQFF. The rearrangement links TRBV27 to TRBJ2-1, with 8 positions matching TRBD2. From germline, CDR1 is MNHEY and CDR2 SMNVEV (reference sequence). The CDR3 is made up of 15 amino acids. Germline trimming cut 3 bases from V and 6 bases from J; bases unmatched to any gene: 7.

This clone was recorded a few times. The chain has TRBV7-9 and TRBJ2-3; D not certain. Trimming shortened V by 7 bases and J by 9 bases, and 11 bases separated the two germline ends. Looked up from germline, CDR1 is SEHNR and CDR2 is FQNEAQ (reference sequence). The CDR3 consists of 11 residues. As DNA, the CDR3 is TGTGCCAGCACCGCCCCAGCGACGCAGTATTTT. It codes for CASTAPATQYF.

The J gene is TRBJ2-7, the V gene TRBV11-1, with D perhaps TRBD1 (6 bases). Germline V lookup: CDR1 SGHAT, CDR2 FQDESV (reference sequence). V gave up 3 bases and J gave up 12 bases, with 15 bases separating them. The CDR3 is 12 residues long. CDR3 in DNA: TGTGCCAGCAGCTTTGACAGGTCCGATCCGTACTTC. This translates into CASSFDRSDPYF.

This clone was counted between two and nine times. The genes are TRBV4-3 and TRBJ2-3, with 7 bases matching TRBD2. The CDR3 is made up of 18 amino acids. The V gene's germline CDR1 is LGHNA and CDR2 YSLEER. The junction had 15 bases not matched to a gene; V was cut back by 0 bases and J by 6 bases. This CDR3 reads CASSQDLGGELLTDTQYF. Here the CDR3 DNA reads TGCGCCAGCAGCCAAGATTTGGGGGGGGAGCTTCTCACGGATACGCAGTATTTT.

The J gene is TRBJ2-3, the V gene TRBV4-2; weak D call: TRBD2 (6 bases). The V end lost 4 bases, the J end lost 4 bases, and 15 bases lay between the germline ends. The CDR3 spans 15 residues. Per germline, CDR1 LGHNA and CDR2 YNFKEQ. CDR3 sequence (DNA): TGTGCCAGCAGCCCCCCGGGGACTCTAGCAGATACGCAGTATTTT. It encodes CASSPPGTLADTQYF.

The CDR3 nucleotides read TGTGCCATCAGGAAGGGGACTAGCGGGAGTCCCTACAATGAGCAGTTCTTC. Translation: CAIRKGTSGSPYNEQFF. The rearrangement joins TRBV10-3 to TRBJ2-1, with 14 bases aligning to TRBD2. CDR3 length equals 17 residues. The germline gives CDR1 ENHRY, CDR2 SYGVKD. V was pared by 6 bases and J by 2 bases, with 6 bases of the junction left unmatched.

This sequence joins TRBV28 and TRBJ1-1; 8 nucleotides match TRBD1. V gave up 2 bases and J gave up 6 bases; unmatched junction bases: 5. The CDR3 contains 14 residues. Germline CDR1 is MDHEN and CDR2 is SYDVKM. Written as DNA, the CDR3 is TGTGCCAGCAGTTTAGTCGACAGGGGTTCTGAAGCTTTCTTT. Its protein is CASSLVDRGSEAFF.

The rearrangement links TRBV7-9 to TRBJ2-2; 8 bases line up with TRBD1. CDR3 size: 17 residues. In germline, CDR1 is SEHNR, CDR2 FQNEAQ (reference sequence). V dropped 3 bases and J dropped 2; count of bases not matched to a gene: 8. Here the CDR3 reads CASSFDRGPLNTGELFF. The CDR3 nucleotides read TGTGCCAGCAGCTTTGACAGGGGCCCACTTAACACCGGGGAGCTGTTTTTT. Together with reference TRBV7-9 and TRBJ2-2, the CDR3 gives the full variable domain: DTGVSQNPRHKITKRGQNVTFRCDPISEHNRLYWYRQTLGQGPEFLTYFQNEAQLEKSRLLSDRFSAERPKGSFSTLEIQRTEQGDSAMYLCASSFDRGPLNTGELFFGEGSRLTVL.

The chain couples TRBV4-2 to TRBJ2-5, with 8 bases identical to TRBD1. This CDR3 has 14 residues. V dropped 8 bases and J dropped 3; count of bases not matched to a gene: 8. Germline CDR1 and CDR2: LGHNA and YNFKEQ. The CDR3 loop reads CASGWTGSEETQYF. The CDR3 nucleotides are TGTGCCAGCGGGTGGACAGGGAGCGAAGAGACCCAGTACTTC.

The chain links TRBV15 to TRBJ1-5; TRBD1 might be the D (6 bases). The CDR3 spans 16 residues. CDR1 LNHNV and CDR2 YYDKDF come from the germline V gene (reference sequence). Trimming stripped 0 bases from V and 4 bases from J, with 13 bases between. As DNA, the CDR3 is TGTGCCACCAGCAGAGATCTTGCGACAGGTAATCAGCCCCAGCATTTT. Translated, it gives CATSRDLATGNQPQHF.

The chain employs TRBV9 and TRBJ2-7, with 9 bases identical to TRBD2. This CDR3 spans 16 amino acids. Germline assignment: CDR1 SGDLS and CDR2 YYNGEE. V lost 0 bases to trimming and J lost 4 bases; unmatched junction nucleotides: 8. The DNA of the CDR3 is TGTGCCAGCAGCGTAGGGAGCGGGGGGCTGAGTTACGAGCAGTACTTC. Translation: CASSVGSGGLSYEQYF.

The chain combines TRBV7-3 with TRBJ1-4; 9 nucleotides agree with TRBD1. This CDR3 is built from 15 residues. V was clipped by 4 bases and J by 4 bases; unmatched bases: 4. Looked up from germline, CDR1 is SGHTA and CDR2 is FQGTGA. The CDR3 coding sequence is TGTGCCAGCAGCTGGGACAGGGCTTATAATGAAAAACTGTTTTTT. Protein: CASSWDRAYNEKLFF.

This chain joins TRBV18 and TRBJ2-2; 12 positions agree with TRBD2. CDR1 is KGHSH and CDR2 is LQKENI in the germline V gene. Germline trimming cut 4 bases from V and 0 bases from J; bases unmatched to any gene: 3. This CDR3 is built from 17 residues. CDR3 loop: CASSRLAGGTNTGELFF. CDR3 in DNA: TGTGCCAGCTCACGGCTAGCGGGGGGGACGAACACCGGGGAGCTGTTTTTT.

V usage is TRBV6-5 and J usage is TRBJ2-2; no reliable D call. This CDR3 region has 13 residues. Germline V gene data show CDR1 as MNHEY and CDR2 as SVGAGI. Trimming cost V 2 bases and J 3 bases, with 4 bases left between them. In DNA form, the CDR3 reads TGTGCCAGCAGTTACCAGGACACCGGGGAGCTGTTTTTT. This codes for CASSYQDTGELFF.

J is TRBJ1-1 and V is TRBV27; D is possibly TRBD1 (6 bases). Germline assignment: CDR1 MNHEY and CDR2 SMNVEV (reference sequence). V was clipped by 5 bases and J by 0 bases, with 16 bases between them. The CDR3 has 16 amino acids. CDR3 in amino acids: CASSPLSGGMNTEAFF. CDR3 nucleotide sequence: TGTGCCAGCAGTCCCCTTTCGGGGGGCATGAACACTGAAGCTTTCTTT.

The J gene is TRBJ2-3, the V gene TRBV11-2; 8 nucleotides match TRBD2. Germline V gene data show CDR1 as SGHAT and CDR2 as FQNNGV. With V trimmed by 5 bases and J by 0 bases, 16 bases remained unmatched. The CDR3 has 19 amino acids. Here the CDR3 DNA reads TGTGCCAGCAGCCCCCGGACACAAATAGCGGGACCTAGCACAGATACGCAGTATTTT. Protein product: CASSPRTQIAGPSTDTQYF. Drawing the rest from reference TRBV11-2 and TRBJ2-3, the complete variable domain is EAGVAQSPRYKIIEKRQSVAFWCNPISGHATLYWYQQILGQGPKLLIQFQNNGVVDDSQLPKDRFSAERLKGVDSTLKIQPAKLEDSAVYLCASSPRTQIAGPSTDTQYFGPGTRLTVL.

V is TRBV18 and J is TRBJ2-5, with a weak D call TRBD1 (6 bases). This CDR3 spans 14 amino acids. Per the germline V gene, CDR1 is KGHSH and CDR2 is LQKENI. Trimming cost V 3 bases and J 2 bases, with 10 bases left between them. Here the CDR3 reads CASSPATGQETQYF. In DNA form, the CDR3 reads TGTGCCAGCTCACCGGCCACAGGGCAAGAGACCCAGTACTTC.

This clone was recorded a few times. V is TRBV6-1 and J is TRBJ2-5; TRBD1 matches 7 bases. The trim removed 3 bases at V and 5 bases at J, leaving 6 bases unmatched. Per the germline V gene, CDR1 is MNHNS and CDR2 is SASEGT. The CDR3 length is 14 residues. The DNA for the CDR3 is TGTGCCAGCAGTGATAGGCAGGGGGTTGAGACCCAGTACTTC. Protein sequence: CASSDRQGVETQYF.

The CDR3 DNA reads TGTGCCAGCAGCCACCAGCAGGGGAGGAACACTGAAGCTTTCTTT. Translating gives CASSHQQGRNTEAFF. The genes are TRBV9 and TRBJ1-1; weak D call: TRBD1 (6 bases). The germline V gene has CDR1 SGDLS and CDR2 YYNGEE. The CDR3 consists of 15 residues. V lost 4 bases and J lost 1, with 14 bases in between.

This rearrangement joins TRBV18 to TRBJ2-7; 8 bases map to TRBD2. In germline, CDR1 is KGHSH, CDR2 LQKENI. The CDR3 is 14 amino acids. The junction had 10 bases not matched to a gene; V was cut back by 6 bases and J by 6 bases. The CDR3 nucleotides are TGTGCCAGCTCTCCATCTGGACTAGCTGGCGAGCAGTACTTC. It codes for CASSPSGLAGEQYF. The full variable domain, its missing parts supplied by reference TRBV18 and TRBJ2-7, is NAGVMQNPRHLVRRRGQEARLRCSPMKGHSHVYWYRQLPEEGLKFMVYLQKENIIDESGMPKERFSAEFPKEGPSILRIQQVVRGDSAAYFCASSPSGLAGEQYFGPGTRLTVT.

J is TRBJ2-5 and V is TRBV28; a possible D gene is TRBD1 (7 bases). CDR1 and CDR2 (germline): MDHEN, SYDVKM. The CDR3 extends over 14 amino acids. Trimming left V 1 base short and J 5 bases short, with 11 bases between. The DNA of the CDR3 is TGTGCCAGCAGTTTATCGGAGGGGGCTGAGACCCAGTACTTC. Amino acids: CASSLSEGAETQYF.

The chain couples TRBV18 to TRBJ2-3; D is unresolved. The CDR3 is 14 amino acids. V was shortened by 3 bases and J by 6 bases, with 13 bases between the two germline ends. Germline V CDR1 and CDR2: KGHSH, LQKENI. DNA of the CDR3: TGTGCCAGCTCACCCGCGCCCTCTCGGGATACGCAGTATTTT. Its translation: CASSPAPSRDTQYF.

CDR3 nucleotide sequence: TGTGCCTGGAGCAGACTAGCGGGGAGCACAGATACGCAGTATTTT. This encodes CAWSRLAGSTDTQYF. This chain connects TRBV30 to TRBJ2-3; 11 bases are a match to TRBD2. The germline V gene encodes CDR1 GTSNPN and CDR2 SVGIG (reference sequence). V trimming: 3 bases; J trimming: 0 bases; junction bases outside the gene matches: 2. The CDR3 sequence is 15 residues long.

This chain links TRBV27 with TRBJ1-5; D is possibly TRBD1 (6 bases). Trimming removed 8 bases at V and 7 bases at J, with 15 bases between. The CDR3 consists of 13 residues. CDR1 MNHEY and CDR2 SMNVEV come from the germline V gene (reference sequence). CDR3 sequence: CASGLWGPQPQHF. Written as DNA, the CDR3 is TGTGCCAGCGGACTCTGGGGGCCGCAGCCCCAGCATTTT.

This chain joins TRBV19 and TRBJ1-4; tentatively, D is TRBD1 (5 bases). CDR1 is LNHDA and CDR2 is SQIVND in the germline V gene (reference sequence). V was clipped by 5 bases and J by 8 bases, with 21 bases between them. The CDR3 has 16 residues. DNA of the CDR3: TGTGCCAGTAGTTCCGGTAGGGGCAGAGATTTGGAAAAACTGTTTTTT. This codes for CASSSGRGRDLEKLFF.